The present T cell receptor (beta chain) was sequenced within a study of cytomegalovirus exposure and HLA in healthy donors. Overall study context: The 120 validation repertoires used the same platform as the approximately 700 first-cohort repertoires (as reported by a later analysis). Study-wide points: The study listed approximately 170 cytomegalovirus-associated TCR beta chains. It was confirmed in vitro that a few of the CMV-associated chains were specific for CMV antigens. While the bulk of TCR sequences proved rare, some public TCRs turned up in many donors.

Trimming stripped 3 bases from V and 10 bases from J, with 10 bases between. This CDR3 spans 12 amino acids. From germline, CDR1 is PRHDT and CDR2 FYEKMQ (reference sequence). With respect to this clone: Its target is not known.

Measured with immunoSEQ multiplex PCR; TCRdb has only the in-frame clones, and not every one. The sample consists of 80,000 to 100,000 clones, approximately 90% of them appearing once. The sequencing input was PBMCs. The chain recombines TRBV13 with TRBJ2-1, with a possible D match to TRBD2 (6 bases). This TCR came from a young man in good health and CMV-seronegative. For the CDR3, the DNA is TGTGCCAGCAGCTTGACTAGACGGGAGCAGTTCTTC. As protein: CASSLTRREQFF.